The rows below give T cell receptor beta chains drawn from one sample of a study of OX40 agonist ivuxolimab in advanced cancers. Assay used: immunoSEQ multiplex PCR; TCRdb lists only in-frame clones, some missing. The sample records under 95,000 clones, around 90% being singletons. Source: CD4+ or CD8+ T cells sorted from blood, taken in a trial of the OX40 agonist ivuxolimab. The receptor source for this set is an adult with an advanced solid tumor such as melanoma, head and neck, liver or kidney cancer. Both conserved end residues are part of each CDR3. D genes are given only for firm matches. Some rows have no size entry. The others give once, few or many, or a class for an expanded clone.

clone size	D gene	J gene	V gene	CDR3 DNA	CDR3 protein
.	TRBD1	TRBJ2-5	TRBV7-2	TGTGCCAGCAGCTTGGGACAGGGTTTGGAGACCCAGTACTTC	CASSLGQGLETQYF
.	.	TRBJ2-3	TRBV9	TGTGCCAGCAGCGTAGTAGGGGGTCGAACAGATACGCAGTATTTT	CASSVVGGRTDTQYF
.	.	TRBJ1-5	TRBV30	TGTGCCTGGAGGGACAGTGGCAGTGTAGCCCAGCATTTT	CAWRDSGSVAQHF
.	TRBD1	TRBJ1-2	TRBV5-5	TGTGCCAGCAGCCCGGGACAGGGGGCCTTCTATGGCTACACCTTC	CASSPGQGAFYGYTF
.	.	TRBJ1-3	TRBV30	TGTGCCTGGATCAGGGGCTCTGGAAACACCATATATTTT	CAWIRGSGNTIYF
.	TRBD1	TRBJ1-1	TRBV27	TGTGCCAGCAGTCCTCGGACAGGGGTCGAACTTGGGACTGAAGCTTTCTTT	CASSPRTGVELGTEAFF
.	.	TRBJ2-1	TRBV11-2	TGTGCCAGCAGCCTGGGACCCGAGCAGTTCTTC	CASSLGPEQFF
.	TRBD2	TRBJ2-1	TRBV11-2	TGTGCCAGCAGCTTCCTCCTAGCGGGAGGGTCCTACAATGAGCAGTTCTTC	CASSFLLAGGSYNEQFF
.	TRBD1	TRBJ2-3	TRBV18	TGTGCCAGCTCACCAAGGGGGCAAGATACGCAGTATTTT	CASSPRGQDTQYF
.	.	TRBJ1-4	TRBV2	TGTGCCAGCACCGCTCGGAGCCTTAATGAAAAACTGTTTTTT	CASTARSLNEKLFF
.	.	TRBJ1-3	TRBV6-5	TGTGCCAGCAGTTCCACTCCCGGGAGGGGAAACACCATATATTTT	CASSSTPGRGNTIYF
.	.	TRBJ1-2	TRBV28	TGTGCCAGCACTCGAGTGCGAGGAGGCTATGGCTACACCTTC	CASTRVRGGYGYTF
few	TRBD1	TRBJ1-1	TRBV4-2	TGTGCCAGCAGCCAAGATCCGCGGCAGGGGGAAGGAGCTTTCTTT	CASSQDPRQGEGAFF
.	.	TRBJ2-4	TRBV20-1	TGCAGTGCTAGCTCGGGAGTGGTTGTGTACTTC	CSASSGVVVYF
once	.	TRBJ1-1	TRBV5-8	TGTGCCAGCAGCGGCCGCTTCGGTCGAGCTGAAGCTTTCTTT	CASSGRFGRAEAFF
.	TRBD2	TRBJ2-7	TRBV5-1	TGCGCCAGCACCCAGAGCGGGGGCGCCTACGAGCAGTACTTC	CASTQSGGAYEQYF
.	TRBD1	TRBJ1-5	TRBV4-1	TGCGCCAGCAGCCAAGTAACGACAGGGGGTCAGCCCCAGCATTTT	CASSQVTTGGQPQHF
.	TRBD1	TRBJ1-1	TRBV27	TGTGCCAGCAGTTCCGCGACAGGGGGGAGGACTGAAGCTTTCTTT	CASSSATGGRTEAFF
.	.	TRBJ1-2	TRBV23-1	TGCGCCAGCAGTCAATCCCCCCAGGGATTTTCCTATGGCTACACCTTC	CASSQSPQGFSYGYTF
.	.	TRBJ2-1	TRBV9	TGTGCCTCGCAGGTGGACTCTACCTACAATGAGCAGTTCTTC	CASQVDSTYNEQFF
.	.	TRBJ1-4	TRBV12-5	TGTGCTAGTGGTTTGGCCACTTCTCGGCGAGGGGAAAAACTGTTTTTT	CASGLATSRRGEKLFF
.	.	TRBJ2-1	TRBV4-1	TGCGCCAGCAGCCAAGATCGGGTTCGTGAGCAGTTCTTC	CASSQDRVREQFF
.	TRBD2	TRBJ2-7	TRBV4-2	TGTGCCAGCAGCCAAGGGCTAGCGGGAGGGGACGAGCAGTACTTC	CASSQGLAGGDEQYF
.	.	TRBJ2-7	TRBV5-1	TGCGCCAGCAGCCTGGGGACGTCAACCTACGAGCAGTACTTC	CASSLGTSTYEQYF
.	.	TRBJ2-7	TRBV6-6	TGTGCCAGCAGTTACACTTGGAACGAGCAGTACTTC	CASSYTWNEQYF
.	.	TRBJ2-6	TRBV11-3	TGTGCCAGCAAGGGGCCTGGGGCCAACGTCCTGACTTTC	CASKGPGANVLTF
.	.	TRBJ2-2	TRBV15	TGTGCCACCAGCAGAGAAGAAGGGGAGCTGTTTTTT	CATSREEGELFF
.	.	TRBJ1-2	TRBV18	TGTGCCAGCTCACCACCTTACCAACTAGGCTACACCTTC	CASSPPYQLGYTF
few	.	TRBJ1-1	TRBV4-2	TGTGCCAGCAGCCAATCTAACCTGAACACTGAAGCTTTCTTT	CASSQSNLNTEAFF
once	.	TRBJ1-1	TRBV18	TGTGCCAGCTCACCCGTGGGGGTGGGCACTGAAGCTTTCTTT	CASSPVGVGTEAFF
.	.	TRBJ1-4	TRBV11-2	TGTGCCAGCAGCTTAGGACAGCAGAATGAAAAACTGTTTTTT	CASSLGQQNEKLFF
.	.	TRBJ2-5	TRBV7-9	TGTGCCAGCAGCTGGGGGGTGCAAGAGACCCAGTACTTC	CASSWGVQETQYF
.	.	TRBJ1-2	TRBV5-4	TGTGCCAGCAGCTTGGACGGCGAGGCATATGGCTACACCTTC	CASSLDGEAYGYTF
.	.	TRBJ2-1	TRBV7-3	TGTGCCAGCAGCTTAGGGCCCTCTAGCAATGAGCAGTTCTTC	CASSLGPSSNEQFF
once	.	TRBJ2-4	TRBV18	TGTGCCAGCTCACCACAGGACTCACCAGGCATTCAGTACTTC	CASSPQDSPGIQYF
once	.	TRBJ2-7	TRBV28	TGTGCCAGCAGTTTTCGATACGAGCAGTACTTC	CASSFRYEQYF
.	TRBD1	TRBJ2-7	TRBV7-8	TGTGCCAGCAGCGCACAGGGGTCGTACGAGCAGTACTTC	CASSAQGSYEQYF
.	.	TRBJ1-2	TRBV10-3	TGTGCCATCAGCTCGGACAGTGTTGACTACACCTTC	CAISSDSVDYTF
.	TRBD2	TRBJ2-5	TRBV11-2	TGTGCCAGCAGCTTAGATGAATGGGCTAGCGGCCAAGAGACCCAGTACTTC	CASSLDEWASGQETQYF
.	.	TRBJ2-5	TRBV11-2	TGTGCCAGCAGCCCACGGACAGCCCAAGAGACCCAGTACTTC	CASSPRTAQETQYF
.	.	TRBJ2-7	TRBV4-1	TGCGCCAGCAGCCAAGATAGGTGGCCTTCCCCCCTGGGCGAGCAGTACTTC	CASSQDRWPSPLGEQYF
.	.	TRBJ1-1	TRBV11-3	TGTGCCAGCAGCTTTGGGGAGGCTGAAGCTTTCTTT	CASSFGEAEAFF
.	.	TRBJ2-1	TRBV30	TGTGCCTGGAGCGTCGGGGCTTTCTACAATGAGCAGTTCTTC	CAWSVGAFYNEQFF
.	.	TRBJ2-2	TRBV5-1	TGCGCCAGCAGCTTGTTTCAGGCGAACACCGGGGAGCTGTTTTTT	CASSLFQANTGELFF
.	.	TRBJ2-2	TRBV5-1	TGCGCCAGCAGCCGGGACGGTGTGAACACCGGGGAGCTGTTTTTT	CASSRDGVNTGELFF
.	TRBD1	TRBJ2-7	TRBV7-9	TGTGCCAGCAGCTTAGGGACAGGGACAAGGAGCTCCTACGAGCAGTACTTC	CASSLGTGTRSSYEQYF
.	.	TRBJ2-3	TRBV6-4	TGTGCCAGCAGTGACTCAAAGAGGGATACGCAGTATTTT	CASSDSKRDTQYF
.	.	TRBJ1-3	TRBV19	TGTGCCAGTAGTATCTCGGGTGGATCCTCTGGAAACACCATATATTTT	CASSISGGSSGNTIYF